This record concerns one T cell receptor (beta chain) sequence. The antigen remains unidentified. The data were taken from a study of shared clonotypes between healthy human individuals. The V and J ends lost 0 bases and 4 bases respectively, with 7 bases between them. CDR3 length equals 14 residues. CDR1 and CDR2 (germline): GTSNPN, SVGIG (reference sequence). TCRdb keeps only in-frame clones here, not all; method: immunoSEQ multiplex PCR. This table holds 2 million to 2.5 million clones, more than 80% found once. The study's findings and limits: Naive subsets generally had larger estimated richness than memory subsets.

The chain carries TRBV30 and TRBJ1-6; D remains unclear. This clonotype originated in a man younger than 35 in good health. Some clones in this sample may be carry-over from other donors' samples. Sequencing was carried out using naive CD4+ T cells from PBMCs. Documented subset: CD45RA+ positively selected. Written as DNA, the CDR3 is TGTGCCTGGAGTGTGGAGGAGTATAATTCACCCCTCCACTTT. Its protein is CAWSVEEYNSPLHF. Based on the CDR3 plus reference TRBV30 and TRBJ1-6, the full variable domain is SQTIHQWPATLVQPVGSPLSLECTVEGTSNPNLYWYRQAAGRGLQLLFYSVGIGQISSEVPQNLSASRPQDRQFILSSKKLLLSDSGFYLCAWSVEEYNSPLHFGNGTRLTVT.